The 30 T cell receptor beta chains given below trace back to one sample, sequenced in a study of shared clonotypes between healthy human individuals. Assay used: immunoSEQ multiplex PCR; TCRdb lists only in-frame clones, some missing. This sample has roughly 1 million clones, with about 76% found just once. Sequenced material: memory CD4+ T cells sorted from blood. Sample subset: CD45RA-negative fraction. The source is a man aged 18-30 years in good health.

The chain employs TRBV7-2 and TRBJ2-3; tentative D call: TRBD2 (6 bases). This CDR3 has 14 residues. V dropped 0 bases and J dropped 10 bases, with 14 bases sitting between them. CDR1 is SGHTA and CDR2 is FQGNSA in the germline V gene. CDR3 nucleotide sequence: TGTGCCAGCAGCTTAGCTGAACTAGCCCTGGCGCAGTATTTT. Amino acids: CASSLAELALAQYF.

CDR3 sequence reads: CASSSPSGPSSGEKLFF. DNA of the CDR3: TGTGCCAGCAGTTCACCCAGCGGGCCCTCCTCGGGTGAAAAACTGTTTTTT. The gene calls are TRBV28 and TRBJ1-4; no definite D call. The CDR3 runs to 17 residues. The V end lost 4 bases, the J end lost 7 bases, and 22 bases lay between the germline ends. CDR1 MDHEN and CDR2 SYDVKM come from the germline V gene.

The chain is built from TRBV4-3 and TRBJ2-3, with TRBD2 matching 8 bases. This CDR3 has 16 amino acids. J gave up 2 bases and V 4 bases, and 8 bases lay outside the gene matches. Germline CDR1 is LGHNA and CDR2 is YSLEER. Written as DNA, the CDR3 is TGCGCCAGCAGCCCACAAAGCGGGAGTCACACAGATACGCAGTATTTT. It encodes CASSPQSGSHTDTQYF.

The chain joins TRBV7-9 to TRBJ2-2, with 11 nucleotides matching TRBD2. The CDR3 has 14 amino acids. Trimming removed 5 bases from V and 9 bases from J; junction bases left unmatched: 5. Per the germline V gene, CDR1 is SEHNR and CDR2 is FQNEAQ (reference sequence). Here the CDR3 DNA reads TGTGCCAGCAGCCCAACTAGCGGGAGAAGGGAGCTGTTTTTT. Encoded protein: CASSPTSGRRELFF.

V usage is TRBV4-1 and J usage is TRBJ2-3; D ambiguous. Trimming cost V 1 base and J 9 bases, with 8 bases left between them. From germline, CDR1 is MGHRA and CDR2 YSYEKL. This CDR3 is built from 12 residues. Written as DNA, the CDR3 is TGCGCCAGCAGCCAAGGGCTTGGAACGCAGTATTTT. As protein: CASSQGLGTQYF.

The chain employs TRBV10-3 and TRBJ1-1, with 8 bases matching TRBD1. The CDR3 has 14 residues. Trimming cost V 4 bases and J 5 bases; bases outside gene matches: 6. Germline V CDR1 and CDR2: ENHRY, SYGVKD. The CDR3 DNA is TGTGCCATCAGTGGAACAGGGGGGAGGACTGAAGCTTTCTTT. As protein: CAISGTGGRTEAFF.

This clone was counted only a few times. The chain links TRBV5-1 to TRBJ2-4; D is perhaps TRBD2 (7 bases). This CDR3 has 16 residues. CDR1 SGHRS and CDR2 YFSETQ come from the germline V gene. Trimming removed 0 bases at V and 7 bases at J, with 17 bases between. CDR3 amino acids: CASSLDPAGAGNIQYF. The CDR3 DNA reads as TGCGCCAGCAGCTTGGACCCGGCGGGGGCGGGGAACATTCAGTACTTC. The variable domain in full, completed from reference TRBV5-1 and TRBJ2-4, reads KAGVTQTPRYLIKTRGQQVTLSCSPISGHRSVSWYQQTPGQGLQFLFEYFSETQRNKGNFPGRFSGRQFSNSRSEMNVSTLELGDSALYLCASSLDPAGAGNIQYFGAGTRLSVL.

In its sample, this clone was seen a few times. This chain's CDR3 is CASSLGGFAQGETQYF. CDR3 nucleotide sequence: TGTGCCAGCAGCTTAGGGGGATTTGCCCAGGGAGAGACCCAGTACTTC. The chain recombines TRBV7-2 with TRBJ2-5, with a possible D match to TRBD1 (5 bases). Trimming pared 1 base from V and 4 bases from J, leaving 16 bases between. The CDR3 is made up of 16 amino acids. Germline loops: CDR1 SGHTA, CDR2 FQGNSA.

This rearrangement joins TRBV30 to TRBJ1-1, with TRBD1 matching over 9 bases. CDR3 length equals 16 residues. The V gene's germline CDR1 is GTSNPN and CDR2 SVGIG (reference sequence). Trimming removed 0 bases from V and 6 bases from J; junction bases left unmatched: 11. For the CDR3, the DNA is TGTGCCTGGAGTGTAGACAGGGGGGCAGGTTCGGCTGAAGCTTTCTTT. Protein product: CAWSVDRGAGSAEAFF.

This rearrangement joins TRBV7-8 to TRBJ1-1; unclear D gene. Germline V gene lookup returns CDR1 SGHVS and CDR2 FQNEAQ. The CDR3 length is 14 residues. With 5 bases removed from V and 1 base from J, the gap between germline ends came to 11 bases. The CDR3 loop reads CASSLLSSNTEAFF. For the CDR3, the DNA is TGTGCCAGCAGCCTACTAAGTTCGAACACTGAAGCTTTCTTT. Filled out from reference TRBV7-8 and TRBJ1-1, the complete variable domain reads GAGVSQSPRYKVAKRGQDVALRCDPISGHVSLFWYQQALGQGPEFLTYFQNEAQLDKSGLPSDRFFAERPEGSVSTLKIQRTQQEDSAVYLCASSLLSSNTEAFFGQGTRLTVV.

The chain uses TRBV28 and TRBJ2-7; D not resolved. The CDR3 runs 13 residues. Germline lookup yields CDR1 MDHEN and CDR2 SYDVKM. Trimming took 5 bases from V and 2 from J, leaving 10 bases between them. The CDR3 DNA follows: TGTGCCAGCAGTCCGGCCTCAACCTACGAGCAGTACTTC. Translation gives CASSPASTYEQYF.

CDR3 residues: CASGLAGGPYEQYF. The CDR3, as DNA: TGCGCCAGCGGACTAGCGGGGGGCCCCTACGAGCAGTACTTC. This rearrangement joins TRBV10-2 to TRBJ2-7, with 14 bases fitting TRBD2. There are 14 residues in the CDR3. Trimming removed 8 bases from V and 2 bases from J; junction bases left unmatched: 2. Germline lookup yields CDR1 WSHSY and CDR2 SAAADI.

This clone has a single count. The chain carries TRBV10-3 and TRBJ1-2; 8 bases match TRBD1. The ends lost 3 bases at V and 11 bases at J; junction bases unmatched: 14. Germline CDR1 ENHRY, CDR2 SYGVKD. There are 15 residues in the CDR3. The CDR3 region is CAISDFTGTGASYTF. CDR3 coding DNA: TGTGCCATCAGTGATTTTACCGGGACAGGCGCCTCATACACCTTC.

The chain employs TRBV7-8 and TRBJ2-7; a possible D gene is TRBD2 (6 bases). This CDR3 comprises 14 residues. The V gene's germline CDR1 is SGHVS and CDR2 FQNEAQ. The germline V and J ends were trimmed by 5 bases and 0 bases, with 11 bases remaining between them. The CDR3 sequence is CASSVPGLSYEQYF. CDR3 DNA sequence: TGTGCCAGCAGCGTCCCGGGACTCTCCTACGAGCAGTACTTC.

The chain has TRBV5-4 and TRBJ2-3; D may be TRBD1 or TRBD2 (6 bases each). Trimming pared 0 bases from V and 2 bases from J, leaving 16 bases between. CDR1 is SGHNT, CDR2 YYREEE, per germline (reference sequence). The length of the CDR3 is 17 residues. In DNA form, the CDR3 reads TGTGCCAGCAGCTTGGCCTTGACAGGAGGGCACACAGATACGCAGTATTTT. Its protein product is CASSLALTGGHTDTQYF.

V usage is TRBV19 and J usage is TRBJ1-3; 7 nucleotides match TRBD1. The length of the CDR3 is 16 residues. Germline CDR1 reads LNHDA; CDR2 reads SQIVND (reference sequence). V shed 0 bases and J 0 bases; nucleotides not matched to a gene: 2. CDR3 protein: CASSIEGGYSGNTIYF. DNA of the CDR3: TGTGCCAGTAGTATAGAAGGGGGCTACTCTGGAAACACCATATATTTT.

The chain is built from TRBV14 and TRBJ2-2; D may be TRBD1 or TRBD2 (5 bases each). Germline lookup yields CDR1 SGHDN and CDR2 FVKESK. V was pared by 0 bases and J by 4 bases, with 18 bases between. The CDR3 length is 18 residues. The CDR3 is CASSQDSRGLQGTGELFF. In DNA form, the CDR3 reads TGTGCCAGCAGCCAAGATTCCCGCGGACTCCAGGGCACCGGGGAGCTGTTTTTT. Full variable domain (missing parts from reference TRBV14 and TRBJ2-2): EAGVTQFPSHSVIEKGQTVTLRCDPISGHDNLYWYRRVMGKEIKFLLHFVKESKQDESGMPNNRFLAERTGGTYSTLKVQPAELEDSGVYFCASSQDSRGLQGTGELFFGEGSRLTVL.

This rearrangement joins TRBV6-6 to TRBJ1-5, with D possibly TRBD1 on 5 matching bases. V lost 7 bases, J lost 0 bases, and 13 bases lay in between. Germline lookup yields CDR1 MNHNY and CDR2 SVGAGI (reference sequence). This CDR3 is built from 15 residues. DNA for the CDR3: TGTGCCAGCAAAGACGACAGTCTTAGCAATCAGCCCCAGCATTTT. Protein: CASKDDSLSNQPQHF.

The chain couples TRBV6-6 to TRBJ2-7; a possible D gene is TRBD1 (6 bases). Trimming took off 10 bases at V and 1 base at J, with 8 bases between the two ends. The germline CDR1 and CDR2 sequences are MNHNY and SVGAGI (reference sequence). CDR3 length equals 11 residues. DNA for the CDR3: TGTGCCACACAGGGTTCCTACGAGCAGTACTTC. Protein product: CATQGSYEQYF.

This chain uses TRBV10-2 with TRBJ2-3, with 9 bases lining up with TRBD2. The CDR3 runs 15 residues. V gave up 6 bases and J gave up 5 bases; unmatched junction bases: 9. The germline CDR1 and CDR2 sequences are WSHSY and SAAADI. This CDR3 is CASRIGAGGLDTQYF. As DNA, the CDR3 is TGCGCCAGCAGGATAGGAGCGGGAGGTTTAGATACGCAGTATTTT.

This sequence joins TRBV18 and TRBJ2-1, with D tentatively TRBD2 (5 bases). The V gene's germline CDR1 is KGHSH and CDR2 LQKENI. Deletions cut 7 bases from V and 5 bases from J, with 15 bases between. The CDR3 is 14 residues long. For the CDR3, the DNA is TGTGCCAGCTGCCCGAAGACCGGGGACAATGAGCAGTTCTTC. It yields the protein CASCPKTGDNEQFF. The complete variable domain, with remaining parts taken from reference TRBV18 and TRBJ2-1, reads NAGVMQNPRHLVRRRGQEARLRCSPMKGHSHVYWYRQLPEEGLKFMVYLQKENIIDESGMPKERFSAEFPKEGPSILRIQQVVRGDSAAYFCASCPKTGDNEQFFGPGTRLTVL.

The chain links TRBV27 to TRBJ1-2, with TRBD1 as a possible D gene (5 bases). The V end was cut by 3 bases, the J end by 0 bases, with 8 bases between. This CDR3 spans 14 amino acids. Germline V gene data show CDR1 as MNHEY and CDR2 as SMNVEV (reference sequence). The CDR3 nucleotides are TGTGCCAGCAGTTTGGGCAGGGCTAACTATGGCTACACCTTC. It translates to CASSLGRANYGYTF.

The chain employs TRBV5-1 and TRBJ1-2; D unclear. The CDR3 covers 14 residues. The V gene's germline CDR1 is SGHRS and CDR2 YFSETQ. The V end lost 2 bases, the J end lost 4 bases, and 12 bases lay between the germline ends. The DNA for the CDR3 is TGCGCCAGCAGCTTAGGAGGGATTACCTATGGCTACACCTTC. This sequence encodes CASSLGGITYGYTF.

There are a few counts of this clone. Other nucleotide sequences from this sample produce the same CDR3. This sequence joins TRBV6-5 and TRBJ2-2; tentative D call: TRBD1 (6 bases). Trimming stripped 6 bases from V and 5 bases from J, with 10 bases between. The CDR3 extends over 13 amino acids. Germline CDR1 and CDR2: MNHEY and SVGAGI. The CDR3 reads CASSLQGTGELFF. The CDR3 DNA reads TGTGCCAGCAGCCTACAGGGTACCGGGGAGCTGTTTTTT.

The CDR3 DNA sequence: TGTGCCAGCAGCCCCCAACTAGCAGATACGCAGTATTTT. This sequence encodes CASSPQLADTQYF. The rearrangement links TRBV11-2 to TRBJ2-3; D is perhaps TRBD2 (5 bases). The CDR3 has 13 amino acids. V lost 5 bases, J lost 4 bases, and 10 bases lay in between. Germline values: CDR1 SGHAT, CDR2 FQNNGV.

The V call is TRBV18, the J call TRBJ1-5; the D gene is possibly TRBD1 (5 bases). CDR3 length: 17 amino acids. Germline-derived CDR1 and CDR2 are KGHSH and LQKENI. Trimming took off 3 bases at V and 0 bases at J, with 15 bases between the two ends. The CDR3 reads CASSPDKTEISNQPQHF. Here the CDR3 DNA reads TGTGCCAGCTCACCCGACAAGACAGAAATTAGCAATCAGCCCCAGCATTTT.

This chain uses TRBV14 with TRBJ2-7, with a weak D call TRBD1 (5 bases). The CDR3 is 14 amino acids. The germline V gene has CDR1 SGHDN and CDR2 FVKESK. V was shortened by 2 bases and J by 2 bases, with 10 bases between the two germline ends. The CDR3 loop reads CASSQRQTTYEQYF. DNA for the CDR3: TGTGCCAGCAGCCAACGACAGACGACCTACGAGCAGTACTTC.

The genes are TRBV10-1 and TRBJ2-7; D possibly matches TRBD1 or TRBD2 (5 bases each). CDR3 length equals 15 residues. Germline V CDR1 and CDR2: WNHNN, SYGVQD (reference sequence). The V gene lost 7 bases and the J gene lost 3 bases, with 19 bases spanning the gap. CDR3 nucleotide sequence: TGCGCCAGCATGGGGACGGACCAAGGCAACTACGAGCAGTACTTC. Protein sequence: CASMGTDQGNYEQYF.

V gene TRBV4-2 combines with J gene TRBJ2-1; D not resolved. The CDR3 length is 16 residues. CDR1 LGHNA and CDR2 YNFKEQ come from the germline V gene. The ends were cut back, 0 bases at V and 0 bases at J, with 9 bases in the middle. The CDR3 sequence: CASSQDRIGSYNEQFF. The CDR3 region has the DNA TGTGCCAGCAGCCAAGATAGAATTGGCTCCTACAATGAGCAGTTCTTC.

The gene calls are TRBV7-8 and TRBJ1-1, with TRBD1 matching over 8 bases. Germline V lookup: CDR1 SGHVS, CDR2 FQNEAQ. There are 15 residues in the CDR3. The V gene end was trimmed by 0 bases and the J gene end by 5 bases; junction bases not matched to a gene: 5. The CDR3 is CASSLASRGRTEAFF. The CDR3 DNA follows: TGTGCCAGCAGCTTAGCAAGCAGGGGGCGTACTGAAGCTTTCTTT.